The clone carrying this T cell receptor (beta chain) came up once. Its antigen is currently unknown. V was shortened by 3 bases and J by 7 bases, with 12 bases between the two germline ends. CDR1 WSHSY and CDR2 SAAADI come from the germline V gene. The CDR3 runs 14 residues. The repertoire was sequenced with immunoSEQ multiplex PCR; TCRdb's copy has only in-frame clones and lacks some. The data contain 190,000 or so clones, 65% to 85% of them singletons. This specimen belongs to a study of cytomegalovirus exposure and HLA in healthy donors. Study information: According to later analysis, the same platform produced the 90 to 150 validation and several hundred first-cohort repertoires.

Study-level points and caveats: The majority of TCR sequences were rare, yet some public TCRs appeared in many donors. The study listed approximately 160 cytomegalovirus-associated TCR beta chains. The tendency of first-cohort TCR clusters to co-occur in the approximately 120 validation repertoires was identified by a subsequent analysis.

Sequenced: PBMCs. The source of this sequence is a young woman in good health and CMV-seropositive. This chain uses TRBV10-2 with TRBJ1-4; unclear D gene. CDR3 coding DNA: TGCGCCAGCAGTGATGGGCAACGTTTTGAAAAACTGTTTTTT. As protein: CASSDGQRFEKLFF.